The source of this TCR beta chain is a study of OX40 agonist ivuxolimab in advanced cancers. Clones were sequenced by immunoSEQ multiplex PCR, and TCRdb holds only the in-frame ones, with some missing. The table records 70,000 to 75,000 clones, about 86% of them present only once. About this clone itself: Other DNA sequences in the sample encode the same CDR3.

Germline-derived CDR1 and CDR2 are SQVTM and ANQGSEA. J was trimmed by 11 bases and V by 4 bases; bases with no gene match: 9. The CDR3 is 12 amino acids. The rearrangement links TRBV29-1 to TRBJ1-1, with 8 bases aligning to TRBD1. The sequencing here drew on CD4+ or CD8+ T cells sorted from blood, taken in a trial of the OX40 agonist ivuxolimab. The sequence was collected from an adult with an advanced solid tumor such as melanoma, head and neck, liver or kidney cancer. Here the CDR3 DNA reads TGCAGCGTTGTAGGGCAGGGGGCGGATGCTTTCTTT. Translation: CSVVGQGADAFF.